This T cell receptor beta chain emerged from a study of glioma-infiltrating T cells after dendritic cell vaccination. Findings and caveats of the study: Survival was not directly related to TCR clonality in these patients. Complete blood and tumor specimen sets were limited to few patients.

The table lists this clone with a count of one. The antigen remains unidentified. Before vaccination, two weeks after the third vaccination, and at progression, PBMC were collected. This CDR3 has 14 residues. Germline loops: CDR1 KGHSH, CDR2 LQKENI. V dropped 3 bases and J dropped 6; count of bases not matched to a gene: 4. Primers: 60 V beta forward and 13 J beta reverse. Sequencing used immunoSEQ multiplex PCR; TCRdb keeps in-frame clones, though not all of them. The repertoire consists of tens of thousands of clones, with almost 85% occurring once and the leading ten covering 2% to 2.5%. The TCR sequence derives from a human donor with glioblastoma. Here the sequenced sample was blood, taken before dendritic cell vaccination. The chain recombines TRBV18 with TRBJ1-5; 8 positions agree with TRBD1. This chain's CDR3 is CASSPARGLQPQHF. CDR3 bases: TGTGCCAGCTCACCCGCCAGGGGGCTTCAGCCCCAGCATTTT.